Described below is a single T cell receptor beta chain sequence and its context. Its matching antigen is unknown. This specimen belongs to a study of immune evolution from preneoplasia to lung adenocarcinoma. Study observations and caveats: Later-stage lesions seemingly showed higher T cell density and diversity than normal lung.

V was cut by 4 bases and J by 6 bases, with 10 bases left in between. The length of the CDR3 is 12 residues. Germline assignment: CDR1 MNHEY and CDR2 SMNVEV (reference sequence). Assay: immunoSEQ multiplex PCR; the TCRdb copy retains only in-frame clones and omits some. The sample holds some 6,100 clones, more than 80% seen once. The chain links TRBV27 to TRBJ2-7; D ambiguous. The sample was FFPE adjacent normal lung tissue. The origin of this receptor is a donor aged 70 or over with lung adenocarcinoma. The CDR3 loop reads CASSSLVGEQYF. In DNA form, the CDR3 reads TGTGCCAGCAGTTCCCTTGTTGGCGAGCAGTACTTC.